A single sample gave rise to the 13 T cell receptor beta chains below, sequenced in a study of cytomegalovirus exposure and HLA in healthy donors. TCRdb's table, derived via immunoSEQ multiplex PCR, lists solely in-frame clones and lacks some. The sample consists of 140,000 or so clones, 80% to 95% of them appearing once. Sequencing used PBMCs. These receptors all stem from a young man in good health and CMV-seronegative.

The CDR3 protein is CASSLVRQGYGYTF. CDR3 nucleotide sequence: TGTGCCAGCAGCTTAGTACGGCAGGGGTATGGCTACACCTTC. The V and J genes are TRBV7-2 and TRBJ1-2; possible D gene TRBD1, 6 bases. Trimming removed 1 base from V and 5 bases from J, with 11 bases in between. This CDR3 is built from 14 residues. Per the germline V gene, CDR1 is SGHTA and CDR2 is FQGNSA.

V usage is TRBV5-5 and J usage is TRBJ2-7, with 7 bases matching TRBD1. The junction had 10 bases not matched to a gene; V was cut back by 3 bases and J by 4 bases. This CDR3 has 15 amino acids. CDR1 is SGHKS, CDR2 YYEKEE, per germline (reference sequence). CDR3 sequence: CASSSPRTGEYEQYV. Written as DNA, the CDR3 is TGTGCCAGCAGCTCCCCTAGGACAGGAGAATACGAGCAGTACGTC.

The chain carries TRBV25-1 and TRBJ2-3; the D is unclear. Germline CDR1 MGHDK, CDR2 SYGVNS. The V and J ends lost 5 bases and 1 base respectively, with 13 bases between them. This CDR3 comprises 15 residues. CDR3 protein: CASSWSREGTDTQYF. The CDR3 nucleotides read TGTGCCAGCAGTTGGAGCCGCGAAGGCACAGATACGCAGTATTTT.

The CDR3 nucleotides read TGTGCCAGCAGCTGGGGACAGACAGAGACCCAGTACTTC. Its translation is CASSWGQTETQYF. This chain joins TRBV5-5 and TRBJ2-5; 7 bases line up with TRBD1. J lost 4 bases, V lost 3 bases, and 3 bases had no gene match. CDR3 size: 13 residues. Germline V gene sequence: CDR1 SGHKS, CDR2 YYEKEE (reference sequence). Full variable domain (outside the CDR3, taken from reference TRBV5-5 and TRBJ2-5): DAGVTQSPTHLIKTRGQQVTLRCSPISGHKSVSWYQQVLGQGPQFIFQYYEKEERGRGNFPDRFSARQFPNYSSELNVNALLLGDSALYLCASSWGQTETQYFGPGTRLLVL.

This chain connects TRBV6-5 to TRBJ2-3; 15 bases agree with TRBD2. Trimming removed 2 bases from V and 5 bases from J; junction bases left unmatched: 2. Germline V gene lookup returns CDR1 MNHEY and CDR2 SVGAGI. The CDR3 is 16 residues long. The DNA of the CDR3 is TGTGCCAGCAGTTACGGACTAGCGGGGGGGAGAGATACGCAGTATTTT. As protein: CASSYGLAGGRDTQYF.

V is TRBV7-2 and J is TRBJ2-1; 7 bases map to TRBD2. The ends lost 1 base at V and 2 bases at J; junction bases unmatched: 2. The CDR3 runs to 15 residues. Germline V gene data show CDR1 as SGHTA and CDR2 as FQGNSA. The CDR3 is CASSLGGGTYNEQFF. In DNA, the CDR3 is TGTGCCAGCAGCTTAGGGGGGGGAACCTACAATGAGCAGTTCTTC.

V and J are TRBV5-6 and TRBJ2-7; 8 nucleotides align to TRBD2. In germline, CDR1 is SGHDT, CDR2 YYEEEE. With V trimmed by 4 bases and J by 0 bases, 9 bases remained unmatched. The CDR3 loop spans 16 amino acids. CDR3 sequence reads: CASSPGGPATSYEQYV. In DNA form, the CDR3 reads TGTGCCAGCAGCCCGGGGGGGCCAGCTACCTCCTACGAGCAGTACGTC.

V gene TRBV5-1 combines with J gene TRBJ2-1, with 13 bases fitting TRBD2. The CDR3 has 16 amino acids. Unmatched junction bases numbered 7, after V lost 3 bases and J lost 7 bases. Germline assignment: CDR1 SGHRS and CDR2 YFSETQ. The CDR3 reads CASSSGLAGVSNEQFF. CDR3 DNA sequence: TGCGCCAGCAGCTCCGGACTAGCGGGAGTCAGTAATGAGCAGTTCTTC.

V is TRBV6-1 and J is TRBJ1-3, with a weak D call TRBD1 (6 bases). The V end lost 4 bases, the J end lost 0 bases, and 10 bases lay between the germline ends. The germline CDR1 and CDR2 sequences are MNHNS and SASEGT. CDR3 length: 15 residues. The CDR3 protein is CASSGTALSGNTIYF. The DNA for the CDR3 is TGTGCCAGCAGTGGGACAGCTCTCTCTGGAAACACCATATATTTT.

This CDR3 reads CARSLLLGGNEKLFF. DNA of the CDR3: TGTGCCAGAAGCTTGTTGCTGGGGGGAAATGAAAAACTGTTTTTT. The chain carries TRBV5-3 and TRBJ1-4, with a possible D match to TRBD1 (5 bases). TRBV5-3 is recorded as an ORF, its role being uncertain. V was shortened by 1 base and J by 5 bases, with 12 bases between the two germline ends. CDR3 length: 15 residues.

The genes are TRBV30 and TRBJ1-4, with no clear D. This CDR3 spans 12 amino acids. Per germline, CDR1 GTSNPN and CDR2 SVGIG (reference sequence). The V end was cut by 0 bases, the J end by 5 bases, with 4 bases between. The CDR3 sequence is CAWSVLNEKLFF. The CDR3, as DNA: TGTGCCTGGAGTGTACTGAATGAAAAACTGTTTTTT.

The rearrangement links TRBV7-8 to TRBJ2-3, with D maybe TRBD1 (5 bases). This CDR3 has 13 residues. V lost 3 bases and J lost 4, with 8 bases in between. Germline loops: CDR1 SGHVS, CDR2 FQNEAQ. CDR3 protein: CASSFGRADTQYF. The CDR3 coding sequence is TGTGCCAGCAGCTTTGGCAGGGCAGATACGCAGTATTTT.

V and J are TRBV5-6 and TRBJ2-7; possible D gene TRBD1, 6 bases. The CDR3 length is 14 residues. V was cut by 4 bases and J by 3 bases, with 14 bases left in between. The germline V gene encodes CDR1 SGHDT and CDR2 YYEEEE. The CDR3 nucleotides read TGTGCCAGCAGCCTGGGGGCCGAGAACTACGAGCAGTACTTC. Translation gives CASSLGAENYEQYF.